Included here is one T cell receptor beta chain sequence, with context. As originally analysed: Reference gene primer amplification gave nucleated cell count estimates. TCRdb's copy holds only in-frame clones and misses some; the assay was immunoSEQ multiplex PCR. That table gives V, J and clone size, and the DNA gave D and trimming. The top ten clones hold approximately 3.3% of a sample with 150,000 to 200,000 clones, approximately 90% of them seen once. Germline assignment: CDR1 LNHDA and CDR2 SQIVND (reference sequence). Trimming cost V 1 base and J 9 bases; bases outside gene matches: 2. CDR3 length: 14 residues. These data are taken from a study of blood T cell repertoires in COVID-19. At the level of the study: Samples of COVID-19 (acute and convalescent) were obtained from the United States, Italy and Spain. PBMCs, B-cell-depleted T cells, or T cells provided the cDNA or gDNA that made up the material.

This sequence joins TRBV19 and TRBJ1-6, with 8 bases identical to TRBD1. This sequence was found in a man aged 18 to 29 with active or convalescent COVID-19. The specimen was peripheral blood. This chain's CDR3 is CASSIGDRGSPLHF. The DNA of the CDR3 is TGTGCCAGTAGTATAGGCGACAGGGGTTCACCCCTCCACTTT.